The entry below gives a single T cell receptor beta chain sequence along with its context. The protocol was immunoSEQ multiplex PCR, while the TCRdb copy is restricted to in-frame clones and leaves out a portion. Of about 34,000 clones in the sample, over 85% were seen once. This specimen belongs to a study of T cell changes during pregnancy in multiple sclerosis. The J segment lost 2 bases and the V segment lost 9 bases, leaving 2 bases of the junction unmatched. Germline V lookup: CDR1 MGHDK, CDR2 SYGVNS. The CDR3 spans 12 residues. The source is a female donor with multiple sclerosis, enrolled in a pregnancy study. This specimen consisted of CD8+ T cells from peripheral blood mononuclear cells, obtained in the third trimester of pregnancy. The rearrangement links TRBV25-1 to TRBJ2-7, with 9 bases matching TRBD1. CDR3 nucleotide sequence: TGTGCCAGTAGACAGGGGGCCTACGAGCAGTACTTC. This codes for CASRQGAYEQYF.